Sequencing of this T cell receptor beta chain was carried out in a study of regulatory T cells in long-lasting Graves disease (dated by TCRdb to the early 2020s). Notes on the research overall: Antithyroid drugs had been taken for less than 3 months by newly diagnosed Graves' disease patients. Persistent Graves' disease patients were compared with newly diagnosed Graves' disease patients by peripheral blood TCR sequencing and RNA sequencing. The study took place in China and was registered as a clinical trial. A total of roughly 35 samples underwent TCR sequencing: about 13 from persistent and roughly 20 from newly diagnosed Graves' disease patients.

Overall study results and their limits: Compared with newly diagnosed patients, patients with persistent Graves' disease had lower TCR Shannon entropy and fewer highly expanded clones, which suggests clonal expansion. The small sample size was acknowledged by the authors as a limitation that may reduce accuracy. Sequencing and analysis were limited to the TCR beta chain. Persistent patients shared more public clonotypes among themselves (around 2,700) than newly diagnosed patients did (approximately 970). Because the primary lesion, thyroid tissue, could not be accessed, the study looked at peripheral blood alone. Preferential use of TRBV28, TRBJ1-2 and TRBJ2-5 was observed in persistent disease, whereas TRBV20-1 and TRBJ2-1 were favored in newly diagnosed disease.

The sample's time point label, decoded: newly diagnosed GD, antithyroid drugs for less than 3 months. For both TCR sequencing and RNA sequencing, RNA was extracted from PBMCs using TRIzol. The diagnosis of Graves' disease followed American Thyroid Association guidelines. Recruitment of patients was carried out at an endocrinology department in Xi'an, China. Each patient gave roughly 8.4 milliliters of peripheral blood, collected in an EDTA anticoagulant tube. Ficoll Paque Plus density gradient separation was used to isolate PBMCs, and no further T cell sorting was performed. An Agilent 2100 Bioanalyzer and agarose gel were used to assess RNA quality, and a NanoDrop 2000 was used to measure RNA concentration. The cysteine opens and the phenylalanine closes a CDR3 of 13 amino acids. Only CDR3 DNA is held: 39 bases, read in frame from base 1. From a lookup of the germline V gene, CDR1 and CDR2 are SNHLY and FYNNEI. V is trimmed back by 4 bases and J by 8 bases, and the junction contains 6 bases that no gene match accounts for.

Libraries came from multiplex PCR. The run used an Illumina HiSeq 4000. TCR beta libraries were built with iRepertoire HTBI primers and Arm-PCR amplification of CDR3 regions. Before sequencing, the PCR products underwent gel purification. Turning to the authors' computational methods: Across samples, roughly 60 TRBV and around 15 TRBJ segments were identified and used for gene usage analysis of CDR3 amino acid clonotypes. COPE and FqMerger were used to merge the filtered high-quality paired reads into contigs. BLAST was used to align contigs to IMGT TRBV, TRBD and TRBJ reference genes, and CDR3 was defined according to IMGT. Clonotypes above 0.1% frequency were classified as highly expanded clones. Shannon entropy was used to measure repertoire diversity, and the Gini coefficient was used to measure V-J evenness. Public clonotypes were defined as clonotypes shared by more than one individual. The public reads were reanalyzed by TCRdb: fastp trimming at Q25, MiXCR alignment, in-frame beta chains only. Here each entry gathers all rows of one CDR3 protein and keeps the most common genes and DNA. TCRdb, rather than the study authors, made the V and J calls. The sample table records some 600,000 distinct CDR3 sequences; 15% to 20% of these occur just once. The top ten constitute approximately 12% of the sample.

This clonotype was recorded a few times. This clone's antigen is unknown. Base qualities are not recorded, but no much larger clone differs from it by a single base. The sample was also linked to a second study, of T cells in Graves' hyperthyroidism and ophthalmopathy. Taken from the second paper: Stable Graves' hyperthyroidism was defined as the absence of progression to ophthalmopathy over 18 months of follow-up. The hyperthyroidism patients were between 18 and 65 years old and newly diagnosed, with a disease duration of less than 2 months. The study excluded patients with uncontrolled infections, other autoimmune diseases, pregnancy or lactation. Diagnoses relied on clinical symptoms, serum thyroxine and TRAb, thyroid ultrasound and orbital computed tomography. A first-round RT-PCR of the TCR CDR3 used the HTBI primer set with the Qiagen OneStep RT-PCR kit. Most expanded thyroid clonotypes (frequency above 0.001) were also detected in blood, suggesting blood repertoires may reflect thyroid immune responses. A model built on a 13 V-J signature distinguished ophthalmopathy from stable hyperthyroidism, reaching roughly 88% sensitivity and approximately 83% specificity in cross-validation and 80%/75% in testing. In validation, progression to ophthalmopathy was predicted by the model with 70.59% sensitivity and just over 72% specificity, a median of roughly 6 months before onset. To identify distinguishing TCR V-J signatures, a discovery cohort of some 99 patients was used, comprising some 45 with Graves' ophthalmopathy and under 60 with stable Graves' hyperthyroidism. An independent validation cohort of about 19 hyperthyroidism patients and approximately 17 patients who later progressed to ophthalmopathy tested prospective prediction of ophthalmopathy. For training and testing, the roughly 93 patients in the discovery cohort were randomly divided in a 7:3 ratio. In addition, the study compared T-cell repertoires in thyroid tissue and in blood from several Graves' hyperthyroidism patients. After blood sampling, hyperthyroidism patients were treated with methimazole at a starting dose of 30 mg daily, and ophthalmopathy patients were treated with high-dose intravenous methylprednisolone. A second multiplex PCR round built the libraries, followed by size selection and purification. The libraries were sequenced on an Illumina HiSeq2000 using paired-end 100 bp reads. SOAPnuke was used to process the raw data, removing reads that contained adapters or uncalled bases, had a mean Phred below 15, or lacked an exact match to the constant primer or identifier. COPE v1.2.5 was used to merge the high-quality paired reads, and each unique nucleotide sequence was defined as a clonotype. MiTCR v1.1 was used to align the clonotypes against IMGT TRBV, TRBD and TRBJ reference segments. Only V-J combinations with frequency above 0.0001, covering about 99% of repertoires, were analysed. A TCS score was defined as the ratio of F50 (clonal expansion) to E x V (chaos), with BLOSUM62-based TCRdist applied between CDR3 peptides within each V-J. Welch's t-statistics and random forest reduced 514 V-J features to fewer than 15, which were used in a naive Bayes classifier (R e1071). Sample size was not statistically predetermined, and blinding of investigators to group allocation was not performed. According to the paper, TCR Vbeta CDR3 sequencing was carried out on some 130 peripheral blood samples, which came from about 45 ophthalmopathy, some 73 hyperthyroidism and 17 progressor patients.

This receptor was obtained from a man younger than 35 with Graves disease. Donor details come from another sample of the same person, matched by shared clones. Specimen: peripheral blood mononuclear cells (PBMCs), collected at new diagnosis, from a patient treated with antithyroid drugs. The rearranged chain carries TRBV2 and TRBJ1-2, and TRBD1 matches 8 of the central bases. The nucleotide sequence reads as follows: TGTGCCAGCAGTGGGCAGGGGGCGACGGGCTACACCTTC. This sequence encodes CASSGQGATGYTF.